This T cell receptor beta chain was identified during a study of blood T cells in healthy people across ages (dated by TCRdb to between 2014 and 2017). As for the study more broadly: In model experiments, roughly one uniquely barcoded TCR beta cDNA molecule per two T cells was captured by template switching. Age-related changes in TCR beta repertoire diversity were measured in the study by deep sequencing normalized with unique cDNA molecular identifiers. The donors were divided into four age groups: young (average around 15 years), middle-aged (about 39), aged (about 61) and long-lived (about 90). To avoid experimental bias, donors of different ages were randomly spread across the sequencing lanes. Two additional independent replicas of 1 million unique cDNA reads from the same blood draw were analyzed for two donors (one aged 18 to 29 and one aged 80 or older).

What the work shows at the level of the full study, not this receptor alone: There was a strong correlation between observed TCR beta diversity and the percentage of naive T cells measured by flow cytometry. Since profiling was done on bulk unsorted PBMCs, naive and antigen-experienced compartments could not be conclusively compared. Because donor CMV infection status was unknown, age-related changes in expanded clonotypes were potentially confounded. Estimates of total diversity based on one million sequenced T cells were considered lower bounds and underestimates. Compared with the aged group, the long-lived group had more naive CD4+ T cells, fewer expanded clones and increased TCR diversity, a pattern suggesting age selection. As age increased, observed TCR beta diversity per million T cells dropped in a roughly linear way, and a significant reduction was already evident by age 40.

Donors were under 40 systemically healthy Caucasian individuals from Russia aged roughly 6 to 95 years. Approximately 9 milliliters of peripheral blood were collected from each donor into EDTA-treated Vacutainer tubes. Ficoll-Paque density-gradient centrifugation was used to isolate PBMCs, with at least 6.5 million obtained per sample. Total RNA was extracted from PBMCs with Trizol reagent, with at least 5.5 micrograms obtained per sample. Naive CD45RAhigh/CD27high T cell percentages were measured by flow cytometry on a PBMC aliquot from every donor. V and J are truncated by 4 bases and 8 bases respectively, leaving an intervening sequence of 15 bases. CDR1 and CDR2 are drawn from the germline V gene (reference sequence): DFQATT, SNEGSKA. The CDR3, cysteine through phenylalanine, is 13 amino acids long. The entry retains the CDR3 DNA only, 39 bases that are in frame from base 1. The sample holds a few counts of this clonotype. Its antigen is unknown. No much larger clone is present one base from it, and per-base qualities are unavailable.

Receptor libraries were prepared by 5' RACE. TCRdb lists the instrument as Illumina HiSeq 2500. The second PCR ran for about 7 to 11 cycles and used a J-beta primer mix along with a sample-barcoded 5' primer. A template-switch 5' adaptor carrying 12 random nucleotides introduced a unique molecular identifier onto each TCR beta cDNA molecule. At least 3 million CDR3-containing paired-end reads were obtained from each sample. All of the RNA was converted into first-strand cDNA using the Mint cDNA synthesis kit, with a TRBC-specific oligonucleotide serving as the primer. After uracil-DNA glycosylase treatment, a first 18-cycle PCR used universal primers M1SS and BC2_uni_R on all cDNA. Under the source paper's analysis protocol: For normalization, 1 million high-quality reads, each with a distinct molecular identifier, were randomly selected from each sample. Instead of being binned into consensus sequences, reads with shared molecular identifiers were discarded. CDR3 identification, clonotype clustering and error correction used MiTCR with a Q25 quality threshold and the strictest error-elimination algorithm. Lower-bound total TCR beta diversity was estimated with a nonparametric unseen species model using Euler transformation. TCRdb trimmed public reads at Q25 via fastp, called clones via MiXCR and kept in-frame beta chains. Each entry merges the rows of one CDR3 protein and shows their most common DNA and genes. The V and J calls were determined by TCRdb, not by the authors. The sample yields about a million distinct CDR3 sequences; about 51% were counted once. The top ten constitute about 20% of the sample.

The TCR sequence derives from a woman in her sixties or seventies in good health. The receptor chain draws on TRBV20-1 and TRBJ2-1; a tentative D call is TRBD2 (7 bases match). The sequenced sample was blood. The CDR3 region has the sequence CSATGGALHEQFF. The DNA is as follows: TGCAGTGCTACGGGGGGCGCTCTCCATGAGCAGTTCTTC.